Each of the 9 T cell receptor beta chains below was sequenced from the same sample in a study of blood T cell repertoires in COVID-19. Only in-frame clones appear in the TCRdb table, and some are missing; sequencing was by immunoSEQ multiplex PCR. The table shows approximately 110,000 clones, with around 84% occurring only once. Sequencing was carried out using peripheral blood. The receptor set was obtained from a woman aged 40 to 50 with acute or convalescent COVID-19.

The gene calls are TRBV19 and TRBJ1-2; D might be TRBD1 (6 bases). The germline CDR1 and CDR2 sequences are LNHDA and SQIVND (reference sequence). This CDR3 contains 15 residues. V was clipped by 3 bases and J by 0 bases, with 11 bases between them. The CDR3 region is CASSMEGGANYGYTF. The CDR3 nucleotides are TGTGCCAGTAGTATGGAAGGGGGAGCTAACTATGGCTACACCTTC.

The chain links TRBV19 to TRBJ2-1; 9 nucleotides match TRBD2. CDR1 LNHDA and CDR2 SQIVND come from the germline V gene (reference sequence). This CDR3 has 15 residues. V was pared by 7 bases and J by 8 bases, with 12 bases of the junction left unmatched. In DNA, the CDR3 is TGTGCCAGTACCAATCGGCGGGGGGGCGTGGATGAGCAGTTCTTC. It is translated as CASTNRRGGVDEQFF.

The chain links TRBV6-1 to TRBJ1-5, with 10 bases matching TRBD1. The CDR3 is 17 residues long. Trimming cost V 4 bases and J 4 bases; bases outside gene matches: 10. Germline CDR1 reads MNHNS; CDR2 reads SASEGT. CDR3 sequence (DNA): TGTGCCAGCAGTGTACCGGGACAGGGGACCCAAAATCAGCCCCAGCATTTT. Amino acids: CASSVPGQGTQNQPQHF.

The gene calls are TRBV12-3 or TRBV12-4 and TRBJ2-7; tentative D call: TRBD2 (5 bases). The ends were cut back, 5 bases at V and 4 bases at J, with 9 bases in the middle. CDR3 size: 12 residues. CDR3 coding DNA: TGTGCCAGCAGTAACGAGGGTTACGAGCAGTACTTC. Its translation is CASSNEGYEQYF.

The chain couples TRBV5-4 to TRBJ1-1, with 10 positions matching TRBD1. In germline, CDR1 is SGHNT, CDR2 YYREEE (reference sequence). Trimming cost V 1 base and J 1 base; bases outside gene matches: 1. The CDR3 has 15 amino acids. The CDR3: CASSLRTGGNTEAFF. Here the CDR3 DNA reads TGTGCCAGCAGCTTGAGGACAGGGGGGAACACTGAAGCTTTCTTT. The full variable domain, rest sourced from reference TRBV5-4 and TRBJ1-1, is ETGVTQSPTHLIKTRGQQVTLRCSSQSGHNTVSWYQQALGQGPQFIFQYYREEENGRGNFPPRFSGLQFPNYSSELNVNALELDDSALYLCASSLRTGGNTEAFFGQGTRLTVV.

This clone was seen a single time. The V gene is TRBV30, the J gene TRBJ2-1, with D possibly TRBD2 on 7 matching bases. Germline V gives CDR1 GTSNPN, CDR2 SVGIG (reference sequence). The CDR3 runs 14 residues. Deletions cut 6 bases from V and 4 bases from J, with 16 bases between. CDR3 loop: CACYTGGTYNEQFF. As DNA, the CDR3 is TGTGCCTGCTACACGGGGGGCACTTACAATGAGCAGTTCTTC.

The chain recombines TRBV5-1 with TRBJ2-3; 7 bases line up with TRBD2. V shed 7 bases and J 4 bases; nucleotides not matched to a gene: 9. Germline V gene data show CDR1 as SGHRS and CDR2 as YFSETQ. This CDR3 region has 14 residues. In DNA, the CDR3 is TGCGCCAGCGGGGGGGTTTCATGGCCAGATACGCAGTATTTT. Translation gives CASGGVSWPDTQYF. Combining the CDR3 with reference TRBV5-1 and TRBJ2-3 gives the whole variable domain KAGVTQTPRYLIKTRGQQVTLSCSPISGHRSVSWYQQTPGQGLQFLFEYFSETQRNKGNFPGRFSGRQFSNSRSEMNVSTLELGDSALYLCASGGVSWPDTQYFGPGTRLTVL.

The chain recombines TRBV11-1 with TRBJ1-1; TRBD1 aligns across 9 bases. The V segment lost 5 bases and the J segment 3 bases; nucleotides outside the gene matches: 4. CDR3 length: 14 residues. Germline-derived CDR1 and CDR2 are SGHAT and FQDESV (reference sequence). CDR3 in DNA: TGTGCCAGCAGCGCGGACAGGGGTTACACTGAAGCTTTCTTT. It yields the protein CASSADRGYTEAFF.

The chain employs TRBV6-2 or TRBV6-3 and TRBJ2-5; 12 bases map to TRBD1. Looked up from germline, CDR1 is MNHEY and CDR2 is SVGEGT. With 5 bases clipped from V and 2 bases from J, the junction kept 6 bases outside the gene matches. The CDR3 length is 16 residues. CDR3: CASSRDRGPVQETQYF. CDR3 sequence (DNA): TGTGCCAGCAGTAGGGACAGGGGGCCGGTGCAAGAGACCCAGTACTTC.